A single T cell receptor beta chain is shown here with its context. Its specificity is unknown. The sample belongs to a study of T cell responses to AZD1222 COVID-19 vaccine. Whole-study findings and limits: After the peak T cell response, and only then, were repertoires sampled.

Clones were read by immunoSEQ multiplex PCR, and TCRdb kept only the in-frame ones, dropping some. The table has more than 250,000 clones, more than 80% seen once. The receptor was derived from an adult in good health. The sample was peripheral blood, taken on day 0 of AZD1222 vaccination.

As DNA, the CDR3 is TGCAGCGTGGGGACGCGCGGCTCCTACGAGCAGTACTTC. Protein: CSVGTRGSYEQYF. This sequence joins TRBV29-1 and TRBJ2-7; TRBD1 or TRBD2 may be the D gene (5 bases each). V was clipped by 6 bases and J by 0 bases, with 12 bases between them. Germline-derived CDR1 and CDR2 are SQVTM and ANQGSEA. The CDR3 has 13 amino acids.